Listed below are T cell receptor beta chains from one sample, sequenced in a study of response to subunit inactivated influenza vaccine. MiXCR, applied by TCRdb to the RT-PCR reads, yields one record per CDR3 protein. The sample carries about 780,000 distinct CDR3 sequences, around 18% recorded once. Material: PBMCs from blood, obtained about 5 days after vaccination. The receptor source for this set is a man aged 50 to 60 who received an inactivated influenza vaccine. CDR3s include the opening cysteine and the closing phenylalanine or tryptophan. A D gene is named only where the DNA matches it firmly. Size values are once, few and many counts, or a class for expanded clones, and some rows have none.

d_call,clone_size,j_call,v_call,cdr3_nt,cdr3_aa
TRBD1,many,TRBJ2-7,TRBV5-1,TGCGCCAGCAGACTCCACTGGACAGGAGAGTACGAGCAGTACTTC,CASRLHWTGEYEQYF
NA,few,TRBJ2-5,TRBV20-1,TGCAGTGCTATTGGGAGGCGGACCAAAGAGACCCAGTACTTC,CSAIGRRTKETQYF
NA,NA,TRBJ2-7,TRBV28,TGTGCCAGCACGGTGAGCTCCTACGAGCAGTACTTC,CASTVSSYEQYF
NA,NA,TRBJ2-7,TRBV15,TGTGCCACCAGCATCCAGGGCACGGAGCAGTACTTC,CATSIQGTEQYF
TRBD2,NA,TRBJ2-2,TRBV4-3,TGCGCCAGCAACCAAGTCCTAAGACTAGCGGGGACCGGGGAGCTGTTTTTT,CASNQVLRLAGTGELFF
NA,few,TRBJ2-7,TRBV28,TGTGCCAGCAGTCTCTCCATAGGACTGTTATCCGCCTACGAGCAGTACTTC,CASSLSIGLLSAYEQYF
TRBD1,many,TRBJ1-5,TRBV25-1,TGTGCCAGCAGGGGACAGGGAGATCAGCCCCAGCATTTT,CASRGQGDQPQHF
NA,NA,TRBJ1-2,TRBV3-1,TGTGCCAGCATAGACCCCGGCGGGGGCTACACCTTC,CASIDPGGGYTF
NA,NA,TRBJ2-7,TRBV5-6,TGTGCCAGCGGTCCAGGCGGCGACGAGCAGTACTTC,CASGPGGDEQYF
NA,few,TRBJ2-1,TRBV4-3,TGCGCCAGCAGCCAAGATCTATTCTCCTACAATGAGCAGTTCTTC,CASSQDLFSYNEQFF
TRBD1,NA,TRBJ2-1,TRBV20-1,TGCAGTGCTAGGGAAAGCCACGGGACAGGGTACAATGAGCAGTTCTTC,CSARESHGTGYNEQFF
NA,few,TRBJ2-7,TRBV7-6,TGTGCCAGCAGCCCCGGGGGAGGCGGGTACGAGCAGTACTTC,CASSPGGGGYEQYF
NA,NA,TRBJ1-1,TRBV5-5,TGTGCCAGCAGCTTGATGGGGGAACCCTCCCAACCCAACACTGAAGCTTTCTTT,CASSLMGEPSQPNTEAFF
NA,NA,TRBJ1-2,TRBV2,TGTGCCAGCAGTGCTAGTCGGACACCCCATGGCTACACCTTC,CASSASRTPHGYTF
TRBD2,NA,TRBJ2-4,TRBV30,TGTGCCTGGGGTTACAGGAGCGGGGTTACGTACTTC,CAWGYRSGVTYF
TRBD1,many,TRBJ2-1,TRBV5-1,TGCGCCAGCAGCTTTACAGGGGAATCGAACAATGAGCAGTTCTTC,CASSFTGESNNEQFF
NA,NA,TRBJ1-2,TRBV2,TGTGCCAGCGGCGACGGACAGACAACTATCTATGGCTACACCTTC,CASGDGQTTIYGYTF
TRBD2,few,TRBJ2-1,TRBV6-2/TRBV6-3,TGTGCCAGCAGTCACCCCTCGGGACTAGCGGGAGGGCCTTCGGACTACAATGAGCAGTTCTTC,CASSHPSGLAGGPSDYNEQFF
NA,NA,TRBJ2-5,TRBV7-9,TGTGCCAGCAGCACCTCTACTCAGGGAGCGGAGACCCAGTACTTC,CASSTSTQGAETQYF
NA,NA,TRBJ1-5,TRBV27,TGTGCCAGCAGTCAGACGATTGGCAATCAGCCCCAGCATTTT,CASSQTIGNQPQHF
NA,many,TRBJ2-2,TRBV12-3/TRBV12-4,TGTGCCAGCAGTTTTTTAGCCGCCGGGGAGCTGTTTTTT,CASSFLAAGELFF
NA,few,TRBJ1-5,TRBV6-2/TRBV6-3,TGTGCCAGCGCCAGGGGACAAGCTGACAATCAGCCCCAGCATTTT,CASARGQADNQPQHF
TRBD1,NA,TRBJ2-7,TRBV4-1,TGCGCCAGCAGCCAGGAACCGGGACAGGGGGAAGGTTTGCCCTACGAGCAGTACTTC,CASSQEPGQGEGLPYEQYF
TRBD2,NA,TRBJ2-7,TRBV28,TGTGCCAGCAGCGGGCGGGAGGCGTCCTACGAGCAGTACTTC,CASSGREASYEQYF